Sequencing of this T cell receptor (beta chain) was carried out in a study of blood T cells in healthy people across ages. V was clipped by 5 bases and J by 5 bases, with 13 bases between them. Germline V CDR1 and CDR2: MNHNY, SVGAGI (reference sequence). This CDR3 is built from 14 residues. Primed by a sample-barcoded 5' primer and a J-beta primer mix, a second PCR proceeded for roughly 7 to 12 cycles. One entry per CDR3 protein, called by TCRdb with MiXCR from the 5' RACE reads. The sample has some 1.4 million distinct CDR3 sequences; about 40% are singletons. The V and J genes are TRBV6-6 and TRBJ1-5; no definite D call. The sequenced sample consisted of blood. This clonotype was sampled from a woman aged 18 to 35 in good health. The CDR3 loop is CASSQSSEDQPQHF. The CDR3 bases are TGTGCCAGCAGTCAATCGAGTGAGGATCAGCCCCAGCATTTT.